Sequencing of this T cell receptor beta chain was carried out in a study of CD8 T cells in ankylosing spondylitis. Points from the study as a whole: It appeared that ankylosing spondylitis blood was characterized by a TCR beta motif of several highly homologous variants. Significant enrichment of disease-linked clones was reported in matched ankylosing spondylitis synovial fluid.

Germline V CDR1 and CDR2: SGHRS, YFSETQ. The CDR3 runs to 14 residues. V lost 1 base and J 3 bases, leaving 11 bases between the germline ends. This clonotype was detected ten times or more. The antigen is not known. The authors made TCR beta libraries by quantitative 5'-RACE with molecular barcodes. TCRdb called the 5' RACE reads again in MiXCR, with one record for every CDR3 protein. The sample lists roughly 190,000 distinct CDR3 sequences; roughly 13% were seen once. The sequence was obtained from a male donor with ankylosing spondylitis or in good health (not recorded which). Sequenced input: blood, either unsorted or a sorted T cell fraction (not recorded which). The J gene is TRBJ2-7, the V gene TRBV5-1; D not certain. The CDR3 DNA follows: TGCGCCAGCAGCTTGTACCGCGGAGACTACGAGCAGTACTTC. As protein: CASSLYRGDYEQYF.